Presented here are 4 T cell receptor beta chains from one specimen sequenced in a study of PD-L1 blockade in urothelial cancer (dated by TCRdb to 2016 to 2017). The sample's time point, from its label and the paper: pretreatment peripheral blood. The library relied on the immunoSEQ multiplex PCR assay. TCRdb provides this immuneACCESS table in a form limited to in-frame rearrangements. Some clones are lacking; in checked studies, under half of them reflect an unresolved V gene, and why the rest are absent is not known. Counted in this sample were tens of thousands of clones; more than 70% of them appeared once. The ten largest make up 0.85% to 1% of the sample. Sequencing used PBMCs, obtained around atezolizumab (anti-PD-L1) treatment. Receptor source: a woman older than 75 with urothelial cancer.

The V gene is TRBV9, the J gene TRBJ2-7; 14 bases map to TRBD2. The CDR3 length is 18 residues. From germline, CDR1 is SGDLS and CDR2 YYNGEE. V lost 0 bases and J lost 5; bases outside the gene matches: 10. The CDR3 is CASSVGGTSGSILDEQYF. CDR3 DNA: TGTGCCAGCAGCGTAGGCGGGACTAGCGGGAGTATCTTAGACGAGCAGTACTTC.

The rearrangement links TRBV10-1 to TRBJ2-7, with 9 bases matching TRBD1. The ends lost 5 bases at V and 5 bases at J; junction bases unmatched: 10. CDR1 and CDR2 from the germline V gene are WNHNN and SYGVQD (reference sequence). The CDR3 is made up of 15 amino acids. The CDR3 sequence: CASSNIGTGKDEQYF. The DNA of the CDR3 is TGCGCCAGCAGTAATATCGGGACAGGGAAGGACGAGCAGTACTTC.

On this clone itself: The sample has other DNA sequences that encode this CDR3 too. The chain recombines TRBV30 with TRBJ2-5; 7 bases are shared with TRBD2. CDR1 is GTSNPN, CDR2 SVGIG, per germline (reference sequence). Unmatched junction bases numbered 0, after V lost 0 bases and J lost 2 bases. This CDR3 is built from 13 residues. CDR3 residues: CAWSVGGQETQYF. CDR3 bases: TGTGCCTGGAGTGTGGGGGGGCAAGAGACCCAGTACTTC.

V usage is TRBV7-7 and J usage is TRBJ2-5; maybe TRBD1 (5 bases). The germline V gene encodes CDR1 SSHAT and CDR2 FNYEAQ (reference sequence). V was clipped by 1 base and J by 4 bases, with 10 bases between them. This CDR3 has 14 residues. The CDR3 sequence is CASSLDRQGETQYF. The CDR3 nucleotides are TGTGCCAGCAGCTTAGATCGGCAGGGAGAGACCCAGTACTTC.